The table lists the clone carrying this T cell receptor beta chain with a few counts. Its antigen remains unidentified. Uncontrolled infections, other autoimmune diseases, pregnancy or lactation led to exclusion of patients. The PBMCs were taken from around 9.1 ml of fresh peripheral blood. This sample stems from a study of T cells in Graves' hyperthyroidism and ophthalmopathy. The CDR3 has 13 amino acids. Trimming took 10 bases from V and 1 from J, leaving 12 bases between them. Study-wide results and caveats: Ophthalmopathy, as predicted by the model, came a median 6.5 months after the prediction. Peripheral blood also featured most of the thyroid clonotypes expanded above 0.001.

TCR beta CDR3 regions were amplified from RNA. First-round RT-PCR targeting the TCR CDR3 was performed with the HTBI primer set. TCRdb passed the multiplex PCR reads through MiXCR, listing each CDR3 protein once. The sample yields some 460,000 distinct CDR3 sequences, approximately 14% seen once. The chain combines TRBV12-3 or TRBV12-4 with TRBJ2-3, with D unresolved. The specimen was blood. This clonotype originated in a woman aged 18 to 35 with Graves' hyperthyroidism. The CDR3, as DNA: TGTGCCATCTCCGCTCGGGGCACAGATACGCAGTATTTT. Translation gives CAISARGTDTQYF.